This TCR beta chain was obtained from a study of radiotherapy plus CTLA-4 blockade in lung cancer. Whole-study context: Of all patients, around 20% responded objectively and about 30% showed disease control. Study-level findings and limits: Expansion of tumor-derived TCR clones was observed in blood after radiotherapy plus ipilimumab. Response was reportedly best predicted by early blood T cell clone dynamics, with interferon-beta.

It was focal radiation plus CTLA-4 blockade with ipilimumab that patients with chemo-refractory metastatic non-small-cell lung cancer received. Method: immunoSEQ multiplex PCR; TCRdb's copy keeps in-frame clones and lacks some. The sample comprises around 40,000 clones, about 77% of which are singletons, and around a tenth rests with the top ten. The CDR3 length is 14 residues. In germline, CDR1 is MNHEY, CDR2 SVGAGI. V was clipped by 5 bases and J by 2 bases, with 10 bases between them. As concerns this clone: Its antigen is currently unknown.

This specimen consisted of peripheral blood, obtained from a patient treated with radiotherapy plus ipilimumab. The TCR comes from a human donor with non-small cell lung cancer who had stable disease on radiotherapy plus ipilimumab. The V and J genes are TRBV6-5 and TRBJ1-5; D is unclear. The CDR3 region has the DNA TGTGCCAGCAGTCAGAGACAAGGCAATCAGCCCCAGCATTTT. Its protein product is CASSQRQGNQPQHF.